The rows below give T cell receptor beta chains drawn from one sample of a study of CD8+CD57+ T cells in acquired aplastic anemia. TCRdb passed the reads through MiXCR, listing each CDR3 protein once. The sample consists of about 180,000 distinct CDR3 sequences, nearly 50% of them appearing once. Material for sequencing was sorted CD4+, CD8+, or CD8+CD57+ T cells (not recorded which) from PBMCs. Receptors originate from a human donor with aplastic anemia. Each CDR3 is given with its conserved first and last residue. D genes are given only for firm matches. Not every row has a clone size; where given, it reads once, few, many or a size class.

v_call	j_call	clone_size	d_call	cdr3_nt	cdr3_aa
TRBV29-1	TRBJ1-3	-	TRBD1	TGCAGCTTTACAGGGGTCGGAAACACCATATATTTT	CSFTGVGNTIYF
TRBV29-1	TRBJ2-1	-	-	TGCAGCGTTGATTCCAGGGAAAATGAGCAGTTCTTC	CSVDSRENEQFF
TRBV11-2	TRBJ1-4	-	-	TGTGCCAGCAGCCTTTGGTTGGGTGATGAAAAACTGTTTTTT	CASSLWLGDEKLFF
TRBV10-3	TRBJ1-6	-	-	TGTGCCATCAGGTCCGATAATTCACCCCTCCACTTT	CAIRSDNSPLHF
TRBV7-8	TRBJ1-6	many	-	TGTGCCAGCAGCTTTGCGGGACACAATTCACCCCTCCACTTT	CASSFAGHNSPLHF
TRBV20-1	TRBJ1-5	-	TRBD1	TGCAGTGCCCTGACAGGGACTCAGCCCCAGCATTTT	CSALTGTQPQHF
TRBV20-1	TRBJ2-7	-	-	TGCAGTGCTAGAGACCAAAAACTAAGCGGGCCTTCGAACTACGAGCAGTACTTC	CSARDQKLSGPSNYEQYF
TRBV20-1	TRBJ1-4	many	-	TGCAGTGCTAGAGGACGGAATGAAAAACTGTTTTTT	CSARGRNEKLFF
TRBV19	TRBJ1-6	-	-	TGTGCCAGTAGTTTCCGGGCTGACTATATTTCGCCCCTCCACTTT	CASSFRADYISPLHF
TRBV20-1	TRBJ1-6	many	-	TGCAGTGCTAGAGATCGGCGCGGACAGCTCAATTCACCCCTCCACTTT	CSARDRRGQLNSPLHF
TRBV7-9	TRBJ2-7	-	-	TGTGCCAGCAGCCGCGGGGGCGGAGCGGAGCAGTACTTC	CASSRGGGAEQYF
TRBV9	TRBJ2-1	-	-	TGTGCCAGCAGCCCCCGGGGGACCAACAATGAGCAGTTCTTC	CASSPRGTNNEQFF
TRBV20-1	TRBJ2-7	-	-	TGCAGTGCCCCGAGGGGAGGCTCCTACGAGCAGTACTTC	CSAPRGGSYEQYF
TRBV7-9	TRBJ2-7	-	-	TGTGCCAGCAGCTTAGCGGGGGACGGCCGGGAGCAGTACTTC	CASSLAGDGREQYF
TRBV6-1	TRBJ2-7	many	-	TGTGCCAGCAGTGCTGAATATACTAGGGCCGCCTACGAGCAGTACTTC	CASSAEYTRAAYEQYF
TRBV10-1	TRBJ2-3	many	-	TGCGCCAGCATGAAGGACAACACAGATACGCAGTATTTT	CASMKDNTDTQYF
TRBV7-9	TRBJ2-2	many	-	TGTGCCAGCAGCTTAATCAGGGGGGAGCTGTTTTTT	CASSLIRGELFF
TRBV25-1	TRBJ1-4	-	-	TGTGCCAGCAGTGAATCCGGGGGTGCAACTAATGAAGAACTGTTTTTT	CASSESGGATNEELFF
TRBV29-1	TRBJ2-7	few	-	TGCAGCGCCCTGACAGGACCCTACGAGCAGTACTTC	CSALTGPYEQYF
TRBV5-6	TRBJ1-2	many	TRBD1	TGTGCCAGCAGCTTGTTCCGACCAGGGGGCTACTATGGCTACACCTTC	CASSLFRPGGYYGYTF
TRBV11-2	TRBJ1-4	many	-	TGTGCCAGCAGGGTACTATTACAAGACGAAAAACTGTTTTTT	CASRVLLQDEKLFF
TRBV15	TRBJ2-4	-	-	TGTGCCACCAGACCATCCGGGACTCTTAAAAACATTCAGTACTTC	CATRPSGTLKNIQYF
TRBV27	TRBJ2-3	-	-	TGTGCCAGCAGTAGAATGACTAGCACAGATACGCAGTATTTT	CASSRMTSTDTQYF
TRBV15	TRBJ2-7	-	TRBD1	TGTGCCACCAGCCGAGGGACAGGCGCCTACGAGCAGTACTTC	CATSRGTGAYEQYF
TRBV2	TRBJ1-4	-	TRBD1	TGTGCCAGCAGTCCCGGACAGGGGGCGAAACTGTTTTTT	CASSPGQGAKLFF
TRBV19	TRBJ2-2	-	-	TGTGCCAGTAGTAGTGACATCGGGGAGCTGTTTTTT	CASSSDIGELFF
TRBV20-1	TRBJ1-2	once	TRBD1	TGCAGTGCTAGAGATCTAGGGACAGTTCCTAACTATGGCTACACCTTC	CSARDLGTVPNYGYTF
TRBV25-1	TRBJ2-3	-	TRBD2	TGTGCCAGCAGTGAACCCCCCCGCGGGGGGGCTAGCACAGATACGCAGTATTTT	CASSEPPRGGASTDTQYF
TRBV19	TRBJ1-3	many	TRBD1	TGTGCCAGTAGTATCGGGGGACAGTCTGGAAACACCATATATTTT	CASSIGGQSGNTIYF
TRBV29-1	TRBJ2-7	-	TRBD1	TGCAGCGTCGACCCGGGACAGGGTTACTACGAGCAGTACTTC	CSVDPGQGYYEQYF
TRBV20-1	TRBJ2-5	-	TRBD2	TGCAGTGCTAGTAGCGGGGGGGCCACCCAAGAGACCCAGTACTTC	CSASSGGATQETQYF
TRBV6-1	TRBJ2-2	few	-	TGTGCCAGCACGGGACTGCGGAGGACCGGGGAGCTGTTTTTT	CASTGLRRTGELFF
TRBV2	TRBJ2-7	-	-	TGTGCCAGCAGTGAAGGCCAGGGGTCACTCTACGAGCAGTACTTC	CASSEGQGSLYEQYF
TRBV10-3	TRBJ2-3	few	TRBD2	TGTGCCATCAGCGTAGCGGGGGGCACAGATACGCAGTATTTT	CAISVAGGTDTQYF
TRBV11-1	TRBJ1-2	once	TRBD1	TGTGCCAGCAGCTTAGGGAGTGGGGCAGGGGGACACCTGCGACTCTATGGCTACACCTTC	CASSLGSGAGGHLRLYGYTF
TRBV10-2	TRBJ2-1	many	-	TGCGCCAGCAGCCCTGGCTCTGCTGGCTCCTACAATGAGCAGTTCTTC	CASSPGSAGSYNEQFF
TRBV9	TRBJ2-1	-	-	TGTGCCAGCAGCGGGCTGGCGAGGAGGAATGAGCAGTTCTTC	CASSGLARRNEQFF
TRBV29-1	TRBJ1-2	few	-	TGCAGCGTTGGCGAGGGAATGGGGGGCTACACCTTC	CSVGEGMGGYTF
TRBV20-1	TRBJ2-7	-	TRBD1	TGCAGTGCTGGGGGACAGGCCTACGAGCAGTACTTC	CSAGGQAYEQYF
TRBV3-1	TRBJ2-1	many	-	TGTGCCAGCAGCCAAGATAGGAGCAATGAGCAGTTCTTC	CASSQDRSNEQFF
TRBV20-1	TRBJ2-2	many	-	TGCAGTGCTAGCGCCGCCGGGGAGCTGTTTTTT	CSASAAGELFF
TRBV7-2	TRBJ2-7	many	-	TGTGCCAGCAGCTTTTTGTGGGGCTACGAGCAGTACTTC	CASSFLWGYEQYF
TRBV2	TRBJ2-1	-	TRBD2	TGTGCCAGCAGGCTTGGGACTAGCGGAAACAATGAGCAGTTCTTC	CASRLGTSGNNEQFF
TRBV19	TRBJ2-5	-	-	TGTGCCAGTACCGGTAGGCAGACTGGGACCCAGTACTTC	CASTGRQTGTQYF
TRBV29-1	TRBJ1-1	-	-	TGCAGCGTTGGACAGGCGGGCACTGAAGCTTTCTTT	CSVGQAGTEAFF
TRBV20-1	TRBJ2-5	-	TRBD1	TGCAGTGCTAGCAGGGGGCAACAAGAGACCCAGTACTTC	CSASRGQQETQYF
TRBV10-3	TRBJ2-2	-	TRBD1	TGTGCCATCACCTCGGGACAGGAGGGGAAAGGGACCGGGGAGCTGTTTTTT	CAITSGQEGKGTGELFF
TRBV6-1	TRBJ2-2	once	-	TGTGCCAGCAGTCCTGCGAGGAATACCGGGGAGCTGCTTTTT	CASSPARNTGELLF
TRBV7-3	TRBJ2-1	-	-	TGTGCCAGCAGCTTAGCGTCTCTCGTCGGCGAGCAGTTCTTC	CASSLASLVGEQFF
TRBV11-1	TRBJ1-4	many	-	TGTGCCAGCAGCAGCCGGGCCGAAGGGCAGGTAAAGGAAAAACTGTTTTTT	CASSSRAEGQVKEKLFF
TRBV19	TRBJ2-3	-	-	TGTGCCAGTATCCCTACAGGATCCTCGGGGAGAGATACGCAGTATTTT	CASIPTGSSGRDTQYF